The 13 T cell receptor beta chains below come from one sample, sequenced in a study of shared clonotypes between healthy human individuals. The repertoire was sequenced with immunoSEQ multiplex PCR; TCRdb's copy has only in-frame clones and lacks some. The sample holds approximately 940,000 clones, 70% to 85% seen once. The source material was memory CD4+ T cells sorted from blood. Subset here: CD45RA-negative fraction. The source of these receptors is a man aged 18 to 29 in good health.

The chain employs TRBV4-1 and TRBJ2-3, with TRBD2 matching over 13 bases. The germline gives CDR1 MGHRA, CDR2 YSYEKL. This CDR3 is 18 amino acids long. Germline trimming cut 0 bases from V and 5 bases from J; bases unmatched to any gene: 8. The chain's CDR3 is CASSQERVRLAGGDTQYF. The CDR3 nucleotides read TGCGCCAGCAGCCAAGAGAGGGTACGACTAGCGGGAGGAGATACGCAGTATTTT.

The rearrangement links TRBV10-1 to TRBJ2-5; 10 positions match TRBD2. CDR3 length equals 19 residues. The germline gives CDR1 WNHNN, CDR2 SYGVQD (reference sequence). V dropped 1 base and J dropped 4; count of bases not matched to a gene: 15. In DNA, the CDR3 is TGCGCCAGCAGTGAGTTCTCCGGGACTAGCGACCCAAGAAGAGAGACCCAGTACTTC. This codes for CASSEFSGTSDPRRETQYF.

The chain uses TRBV5-4 and TRBJ2-7; TRBD1 matches at 7 bases. V gave up 4 bases and J gave up 0 bases; unmatched junction bases: 4. CDR1 is SGHNT and CDR2 is YYREEE in the germline V gene (reference sequence). There are 14 residues in the CDR3. The chain's CDR3 is CASSKRQGSYEQYF. As DNA, the CDR3 is TGTGCCAGCAGCAAGAGACAGGGCTCCTACGAGCAGTACTTC.

This clone was detected once. The chain couples TRBV19 to TRBJ1-5, with unresolved D. The V gene lost 6 bases and the J gene lost 0 bases, with 9 bases spanning the gap. The CDR3 is 14 amino acids. The germline CDR1 and CDR2 sequences are LNHDA and SQIVND (reference sequence). This chain's CDR3 is CASSGITSNQPQHF. DNA of the CDR3: TGTGCCAGTAGCGGAATAACTAGCAATCAGCCCCAGCATTTT.

V and J are TRBV15 and TRBJ1-2; D not resolved. Germline loops: CDR1 LNHNV, CDR2 YYDKDF (reference sequence). The length of the CDR3 is 13 residues. V was shortened by 5 bases and J by 4 bases, with 11 bases between the two germline ends. The CDR3 DNA reads TGTGCCACCAGCTCCGACACCAGCTATGGCTACACCTTC. This encodes CATSSDTSYGYTF. The entire variable domain, with the rest obtained from reference TRBV15 and TRBJ1-2, is as follows: DAMVIQNPRYQVTQFGKPVTLSCSQTLNHNVMYWYQQKSSQAPKLLFHYYDKDFNNEADTPDNFQSRRPNTSFCFLDIRSPGLGDTAMYLCATSSDTSYGYTFGSGTRLTVV.

The chain has TRBV6-1 and TRBJ2-1; TRBD2 matches at 8 bases. Germline CDR1 MNHNS, CDR2 SASEGT. J lost 3 bases, V lost 2 bases, and 9 bases had no gene match. CDR3 length equals 17 residues. The CDR3 here is CASSEPVAGKVYNEQFF. CDR3 nucleotide sequence: TGTGCCAGCAGTGAACCCGTAGCGGGGAAGGTCTACAATGAGCAGTTCTTC.

The chain employs TRBV5-1 and TRBJ2-2; 7 positions agree with TRBD2. From germline, CDR1 is SGHRS and CDR2 YFSETQ. Trimming took 0 bases from V and 2 from J; bases not matched to a gene: 7. The CDR3 totals 17 residues. The CDR3 loop reads CASSLAWGGQNTGELFF. The CDR3 DNA sequence: TGCGCCAGCAGCTTGGCGTGGGGAGGGCAAAACACCGGGGAGCTGTTTTTT.

This clone came up a few times. J is TRBJ1-4 and V is TRBV2; no firm D call. V was pared by 6 bases and J by 3 bases, with 8 bases between. From germline, CDR1 is SNHLY and CDR2 FYNNEI. This CDR3 is built from 13 residues. CDR3 coding DNA: TGTGCCAGCAGGAGTCGGTCTAATGAAAAACTGTTTTTT. Protein product: CASRSRSNEKLFF. Using reference TRBV2 and TRBJ1-4 for the parts outside the CDR3, the full variable domain is EPEVTQTPSHQVTQMGQEVILRCVPISNHLYFYWYRQILGQKVEFLVSFYNNEISEKSEIFDDQFSVERPDGSNFTLKIRSTKLEDSAMYFCASRSRSNEKLFFGSGTQLSVL.

The V and J genes are TRBV4-2 and TRBJ1-4, with a possible D match to TRBD1 (5 bases). V was pared by 0 bases and J by 8 bases, with 16 bases between. The CDR3 runs 16 residues. Germline V CDR1 and CDR2: LGHNA, YNFKEQ. Here the CDR3 reads CASSQDTSAGGEKLFF. The CDR3, as DNA: TGTGCCAGCAGCCAAGATACATCGGCGGGGGGAGAAAAACTGTTTTTT.

The V and J genes are TRBV19 and TRBJ1-5; D ambiguous. V lost 2 bases to trimming and J lost 1 base, with 9 bases between them. This CDR3 has 15 residues. From germline, CDR1 is LNHDA and CDR2 SQIVND (reference sequence). CDR3 in amino acids: CASSIPAVSNQPQHF. The CDR3 coding sequence is TGTGCCAGTAGTATACCTGCAGTGAGCAATCAGCCCCAGCATTTT.

This clone has just a few counts. This chain links TRBV13 with TRBJ1-2, with unresolved D. The CDR3 has 14 residues. V lost 2 bases, J lost 2 bases, and 9 bases lay in between. Germline CDR1 reads PRHDT; CDR2 reads FYEKMQ (reference sequence). Written as DNA, the CDR3 is TGTGCCAGCAGCTTATGGGCGGTCAACTATGGCTACACCTTC. It encodes CASSLWAVNYGYTF.

The V call is TRBV5-1, the J call TRBJ2-7; D unclear. V was shortened by 5 bases and J by 2 bases, with 11 bases between the two germline ends. The CDR3 contains 13 residues. Germline CDR1 is SGHRS and CDR2 is YFSETQ. Here the CDR3 DNA reads TGCGCCAGCAGTCGCGGCAGCCCCTACGAGCAGTACTTC. Translated: CASSRGSPYEQYF. Full variable domain (remainder filled in from reference TRBV5-1 and TRBJ2-7): KAGVTQTPRYLIKTRGQQVTLSCSPISGHRSVSWYQQTPGQGLQFLFEYFSETQRNKGNFPGRFSGRQFSNSRSEMNVSTLELGDSALYLCASSRGSPYEQYFGPGTRLTVT.

This clone has only one observation. The chain recombines TRBV7-9 with TRBJ2-4; D not certain. The ends were cut back, 3 bases at V and 8 bases at J, with 5 bases in the middle. This CDR3 region has 11 residues. The V gene's germline CDR1 is SEHNR and CDR2 FQNEAQ (reference sequence). Written as DNA, the CDR3 is TGTGCCAGCAGCTTTATAGACATTCAGTACTTC. Translation: CASSFIDIQYF.